Below, one TCR beta chain is given with its context. This clone was recorded a few times. The antigen it binds to is not known. Qualities for individual bases were not recorded, and no much larger clone is one base off. This sample was taken from a study of beta chain features in type 1 diabetes listed by TCRdb under 2018. Describing the broader study: Patients and healthy donors did not differ in mean age, gender distribution, total cell number or subset yield. Regulatory and stem cell-like memory subsets were isolated from only 8 patients and about eight healthy donors, whereas naive and central memory subsets came from all 30 or so donors. A total of 85 million to 140 million sorted cells were examined across all samples, and a strong correlation was observed between cell number per subset and RNA yield. In the study, TCRB repertoires of sorted circulating CD4+ T cell subsets from recently diagnosed type 1 diabetes patients were compared with those of matched healthy donors.

CDR1 is given as SGHNT and CDR2 as YYREEE, both from the germline V gene (reference sequence). V is trimmed back by 4 bases and J by 2 bases, and the junction contains 4 bases that no gene match accounts for. The CDR3 spans 15 residues, from the cysteine through the phenylalanine. Only the CDR3 DNA is retained, 45 bases long and in frame from the first base. The High Capacity cDNA Reverse Transcription Kit was used to reverse transcribe all of the isolated RNA, meaning that expressed TCRB transcripts were what got sequenced. Deep immunoSEQ sequencing was performed on naive, central memory and regulatory T cell samples, with an average of about 4 million total reads per sample. Sorted cells were lysed in RLT buffer and RNA was extracted with DNase-treated RNeasy Micro or Mini kits, depending on cell number. To prevent cross-contamination, every cell subset was processed on its own, while patient and healthy donor samples were processed together. TCRB sequences were amplified from cDNA with the immunoSEQ multiplex PCR, producing 87-bp fragments spanning the CDR3 region. Sequencing of the amplicons was performed on the Illumina HiSeq platform. The authors' pipeline ran thus. PCR bias was computationally corrected using synthetic template baselines, reads within Hamming distance 2 were collapsed, and singletons that could not be merged were discarded. Reads were aligned against IMGT to assign V, D and J genes, CDR3 length and insertions or deletions at six rearrangement sites. Clonotype counts were normalized to sorted cell number within each subset before computing true diversity and Gini coefficients with the tcR R package. The overlap coefficient, calculated on TCRB nucleotide sequences, was used to measure repertoire sharing. The table was pulled from immuneACCESS by TCRdb, which kept in-frame rearrangements only. Such tables lose some clones; where checked, under half of the loss comes from unresolved V genes, and the rest has no known cause. The D gene and trimming were derived from the DNA, and the V and J assignments and clone size from that table. The sample profile shows under 400,000 clones; approximately 14% of them were found once. 6.7% of the sample comes from the top ten.

From each donor, a single peripheral blood sample of 90 to 150 mL on average was drawn into heparinised tubes. A BD FACSAria II was used to sort naive, central memory, regulatory and stem cell-like memory CD4+ T cells with a panel that included CD45RO, CCR7, CD25, CD127, CD95 and CD27. Purity was above 98% for every sorted population. Right away, PBMCs were isolated by Lymphoprep density gradient centrifugation and were stained directly, with no culture step. To minimize batch effects, samples were stained and sorted in pairs, one healthy donor with one patient per experiment. Study-wide findings and limitations: Sequencing cDNA rather than genomic DNA could over-represent highly expressing activated cells, although activation and CD3 levels did not differ between groups. At VDJ recombination sites, patients with type 1 diabetes made fewer insertions and deleted more nucleotides, a pattern implying thymic rearrangement abnormalities. Naive, central memory and regulatory TCRB repertoires appeared to be more similar among patients than among healthy donors. Shorter templates might have been favored by PCR, but patient and control samples were amplified and corrected together, so both groups would have been affected equally by any skew. In all four CD4+ subsets, TCRB CDR3 length was moderately but significantly shorter in type 1 diabetes patients. Because small numbers of individuals were included in the HLA sub-analyses, any influence of HLA type on TCRB rearrangement was left unresolved.

The chain was built from TRBV5-4 and TRBJ2-3, with 10 bases in between that match TRBD2. Input material: central memory CD4+ T cells from blood. This receptor was taken from a man aged 30 to 45 in good health. The nucleotide sequence is given as TGTGCCAGCAGCACGGGACTAGCGCACACAGATACGCAGTATTTT. Its translation is CASSTGLAHTDTQYF.